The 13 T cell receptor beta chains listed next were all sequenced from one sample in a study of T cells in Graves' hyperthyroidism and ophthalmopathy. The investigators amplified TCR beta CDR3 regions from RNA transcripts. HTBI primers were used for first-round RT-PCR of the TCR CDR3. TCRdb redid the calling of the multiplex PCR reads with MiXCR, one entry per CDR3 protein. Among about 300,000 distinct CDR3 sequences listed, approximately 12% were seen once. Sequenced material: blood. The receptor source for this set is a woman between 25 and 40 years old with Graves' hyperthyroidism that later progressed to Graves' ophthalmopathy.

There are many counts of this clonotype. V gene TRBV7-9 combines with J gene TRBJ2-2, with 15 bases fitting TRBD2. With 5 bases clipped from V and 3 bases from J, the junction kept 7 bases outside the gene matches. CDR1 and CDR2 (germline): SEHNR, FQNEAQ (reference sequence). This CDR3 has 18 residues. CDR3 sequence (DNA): TGTGCCAGCAGCCCCGGGACTAGCGGGAGGATTGACACCGGGGAGCTGTTTTTT. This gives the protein CASSPGTSGRIDTGELFF.

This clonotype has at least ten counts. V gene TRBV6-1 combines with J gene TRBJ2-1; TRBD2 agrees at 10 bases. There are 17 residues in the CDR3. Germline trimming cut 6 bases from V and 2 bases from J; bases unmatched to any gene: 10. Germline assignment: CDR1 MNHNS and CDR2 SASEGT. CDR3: CASRTPSGSKTYNEQFF. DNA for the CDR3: TGTGCCAGCAGAACCCCTAGCGGGAGTAAGACCTACAATGAGCAGTTCTTC.

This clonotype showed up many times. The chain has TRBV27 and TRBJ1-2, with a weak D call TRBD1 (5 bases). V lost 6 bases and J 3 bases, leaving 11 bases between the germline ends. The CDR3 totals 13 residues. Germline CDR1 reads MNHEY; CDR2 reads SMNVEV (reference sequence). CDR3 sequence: CASRGPEYYGYTF. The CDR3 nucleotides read TGTGCCAGCAGGGGACCGGAGTACTATGGCTACACCTTC.

The chain's CDR3 is CASNAAGETQYF. The CDR3, as DNA: TGTGCCAGCAACGCGGCAGGGGAGACCCAGTACTTC. The genes are TRBV3-1 and TRBJ2-5; D perhaps matches TRBD1 (5 bases). The CDR3 contains 12 residues. V was trimmed by 7 bases and J by 5 bases, leaving 11 bases between them. CDR1 and CDR2 from the germline V gene are LGHDT and YNNKEL (reference sequence).

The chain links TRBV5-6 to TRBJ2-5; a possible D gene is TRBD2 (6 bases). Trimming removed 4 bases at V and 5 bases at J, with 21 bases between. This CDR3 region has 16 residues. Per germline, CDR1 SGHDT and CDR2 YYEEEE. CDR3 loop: CASSRGTAGWGETQYF. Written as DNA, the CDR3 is TGTGCCAGCAGCCGGGGTACGGCGGGATGGGGGGAGACCCAGTACTTC.

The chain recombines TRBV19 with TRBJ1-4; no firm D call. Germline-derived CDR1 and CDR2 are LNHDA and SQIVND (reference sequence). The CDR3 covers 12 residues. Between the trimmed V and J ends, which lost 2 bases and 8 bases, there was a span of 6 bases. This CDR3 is CASSINGEKLFF. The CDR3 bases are TGTGCCAGTAGTATAAATGGGGAAAAACTGTTTTTT.

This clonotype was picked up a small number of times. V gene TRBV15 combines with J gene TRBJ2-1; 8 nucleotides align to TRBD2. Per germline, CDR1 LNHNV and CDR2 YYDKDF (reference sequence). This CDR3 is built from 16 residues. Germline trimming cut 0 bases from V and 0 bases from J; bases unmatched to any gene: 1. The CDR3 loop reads CATSREGLGSYNEQFF. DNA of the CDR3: TGTGCCACCAGCAGAGAGGGACTAGGCTCCTACAATGAGCAGTTCTTC.

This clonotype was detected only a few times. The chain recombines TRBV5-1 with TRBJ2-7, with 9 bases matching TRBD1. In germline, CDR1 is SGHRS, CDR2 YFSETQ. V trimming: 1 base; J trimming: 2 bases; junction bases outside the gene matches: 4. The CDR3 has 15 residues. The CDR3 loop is CASSLRGTGTYEQYF. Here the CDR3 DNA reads TGCGCCAGCAGCTTGCGCGGGACAGGGACCTACGAGCAGTACTTC.

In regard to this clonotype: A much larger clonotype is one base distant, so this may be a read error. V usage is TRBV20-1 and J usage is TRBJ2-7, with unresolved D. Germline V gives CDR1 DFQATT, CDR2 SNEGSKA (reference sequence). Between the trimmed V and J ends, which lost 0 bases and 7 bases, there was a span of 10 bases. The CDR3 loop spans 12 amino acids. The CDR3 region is CSAREGFSEQYF. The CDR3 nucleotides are TGCAGTGCTAGAGAAGGGTTTAGTGAGCAGTACTTC.

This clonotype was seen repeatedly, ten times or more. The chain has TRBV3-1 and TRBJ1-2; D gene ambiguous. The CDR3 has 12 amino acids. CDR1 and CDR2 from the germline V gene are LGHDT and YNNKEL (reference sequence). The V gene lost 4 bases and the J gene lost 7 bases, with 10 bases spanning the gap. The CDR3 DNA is TGTGCCAGCAGCCTCTCAAGGTCTGGCTACACCTTC. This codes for CASSLSRSGYTF. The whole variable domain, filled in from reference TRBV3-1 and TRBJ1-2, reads DTAVSQTPKYLVTQMGNDKSIKCEQNLGHDTMYWYKQDSKKFLKIMFSYNNKELIINETVPNRFSPKSPDKAHLNLHINSLELGDSAVYFCASSLSRSGYTFGSGTRLTVV.

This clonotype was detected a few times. This CDR3 is CASTIEAGSRESTQYF. CDR3 coding DNA: TGTGCCAGCACCATTGAAGCGGGGTCACGGGAAAGTACGCAGTATTTT. V usage is TRBV6-1 and J usage is TRBJ2-3; 7 nucleotides agree with TRBD2. The germline V gene encodes CDR1 MNHNS and CDR2 SASEGT. The CDR3 contains 16 residues. With 7 bases clipped from V and 8 bases from J, the junction kept 18 bases outside the gene matches.

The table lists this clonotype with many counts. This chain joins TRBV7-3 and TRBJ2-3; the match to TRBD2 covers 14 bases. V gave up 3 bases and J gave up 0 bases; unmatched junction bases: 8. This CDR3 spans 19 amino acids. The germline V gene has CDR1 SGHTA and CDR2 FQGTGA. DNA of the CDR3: TGTGCCAGCAGCTTTGGACTAGCGGGAGGCTCCTCTAGCACAGATACGCAGTATTTT. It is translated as CASSFGLAGGSSSTDTQYF.

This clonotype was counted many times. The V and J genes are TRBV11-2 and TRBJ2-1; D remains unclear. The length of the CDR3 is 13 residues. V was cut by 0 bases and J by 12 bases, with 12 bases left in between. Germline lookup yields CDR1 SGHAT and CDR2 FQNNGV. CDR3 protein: CASSLDARSGQFF. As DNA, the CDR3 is TGTGCCAGCAGCTTAGATGCGCGCTCAGGGCAGTTCTTC.